This is a list of T cell receptor beta chains from one sample in a study of T-cell reconstitution after alpha-beta-depleted transplantation in children. One entry per CDR3 protein results from TCRdb running MiXCR on the PCR reads. Among about 980,000 distinct CDR3 sequences, 25% to 30% were seen once, and the ten largest hold roughly 31%. Sequences were derived from PBMCs, mostly from graft donor cells, sampled 360 days after TCRalphabeta/CD19-depleted stem cell transplant. Receptor source: a boy under two years old who had a stem cell transplant for SCID, so the T cells may come from the graft donor. Both conserved end residues are part of each CDR3. The order of the fields is clone size, J gene, V gene, D gene, CDR3 DNA, CDR3 protein. D genes are given only for firm matches. Clone size appears in some rows only: once, few, many, or a class for an expanded clone.

NA TRBJ2-7 TRBV2 TRBD2 TGTGCCAGCAGTGAAGTAGCGGGGGGCTCCTACGAGCAGTACTTC CASSEVAGGSYEQYF
NA TRBJ1-5 TRBV5-5 NA TGTGCCAGCAGCTGGGGGAGAGGTCAGCCCCAGCATTTT CASSWGRGQPQHF
NA TRBJ2-3 TRBV7-3 TRBD2 TGTGCCTGCAGCTTAACGGGGACTAGCGGGGCTAGCACAGATACGCAGTATTTT CACSLTGTSGASTDTQYF
NA TRBJ2-1 TRBV12-3/TRBV12-4 NA TGTGCCAGCAAACCCCTGGCAGGAAAGCATGAGCAGTTCTTC CASKPLAGKHEQFF
NA TRBJ2-3 TRBV5-1 NA TGCGCCAGCAGCCCAGGGACTCACACAGATACGCAGTATTTT CASSPGTHTDTQYF
NA TRBJ2-7 TRBV5-1 NA TGTGCCAGCAGCCTCGACAGGATCTACGAGCAGTACTTC CASSLDRIYEQYF
many TRBJ2-1 TRBV12-3/TRBV12-4 TRBD2 TGTGCCAGCAGTTTATCGCGGGGGGGTACCTACAATGAGCAGTTCTTC CASSLSRGGTYNEQFF
few TRBJ2-7 TRBV29-1 TRBD1 TGCAGCGTTGGTTACAGGGGCTCCTACGAGCAGTACTTC CSVGYRGSYEQYF
few TRBJ2-3 TRBV12-3/TRBV12-4 NA TGTGCCAGCAGTTTACGCGGGGTCCCCACAGATACGCAGTATTTT CASSLRGVPTDTQYF
few TRBJ1-4 TRBV7-9 NA TGTGCCGGAGAGGGGGAGAATGAAAAACTGTTTTTT CAGEGENEKLFF
NA TRBJ2-7 TRBV20-1 TRBD1 TGCAGTGCTGACCGGTCGGTGGACAGGGGAGCCGGGGAGCAGTACTTC CSADRSVDRGAGEQYF
NA TRBJ2-1 TRBV2 TRBD2 TGTGCCAGCAGTGTCGAGCGGGGGGGCAAGAATGAGCAGTTCTTC CASSVERGGKNEQFF
NA TRBJ2-1 TRBV20-1 NA TGCAGTGCTAGCCGCCTAGGGTCACCCTCCGGCAATGAGCAGTTCTTC CSASRLGSPSGNEQFF
once TRBJ2-6 TRBV4-2 NA TGTGCCAGCAGCCAAGATCCCAGGGTCGGTTCTGGGGCCAACGTCCTGACTTTC CASSQDPRVGSGANVLTF
few TRBJ2-5 TRBV25-1 NA TGTGCCAGCAGTGAATGGACGGGACCGAGCTTATGGGGGACCCAGTACTTC CASSEWTGPSLWGTQYF
NA TRBJ2-7 TRBV7-2 TRBD2 TGTGCCAGCAGTCGAGGACTAGCGGGGGGCTCCTACGAGCAGTACTTC CASSRGLAGGSYEQYF
NA TRBJ1-1 TRBV27 NA TGTGCCAGCAGTTCCCCAGGGAGCACTGAAGCTTTCTTT CASSSPGSTEAFF
NA TRBJ2-6 TRBV2 TRBD1 TGTACCAGCAGTGGCCTTCGGACAGGGGACTACTCTGGGGCCAACGTCCTGACTTTC CTSSGLRTGDYSGANVLTF
NA TRBJ2-3 TRBV10-3 NA TGTGCCATCAGTGCTGCGGGGCCAAGCACAGATACGCAGTATTTT CAISAAGPSTDTQYF
NA TRBJ2-4 TRBV7-2 NA TGTGCCAGCAGCTCCCCGGGGACTTCGGCCAAAAACATTCAGTACTTC CASSSPGTSAKNIQYF
NA TRBJ2-2 TRBV12-3/TRBV12-4 NA TGTGCCAGCACCCTACTCGGGACAACGAACACCGGGGAGCTGTTTTTT CASTLLGTTNTGELFF
NA TRBJ2-3 TRBV5-1 TRBD2 TGCGCCAGCAGCTCGCAGCGGGGGGCAGATACGCAGTATTTT CASSSQRGADTQYF
NA TRBJ2-7 TRBV10-2 NA TGCGCCAGCAGTGAGCGACAGTCCTACGAGCAGTACTTC CASSERQSYEQYF
few TRBJ2-7 TRBV20-1 NA TGCAGTGCTAGAGATGAGGGCAGGGGTCTACGAGGCCTGTACTTC CSARDEGRGLRGLYF
NA TRBJ2-5 TRBV18 TRBD1 TGTGCCAGCTCGACAGGGACAGGGGGCGCGGAGACCCAGTACTTC CASSTGTGGAETQYF
NA TRBJ2-7 TRBV27 NA TGTGCCAGCAGTTTCTATCAGGGCTACGAGCAGTACTTC CASSFYQGYEQYF
NA TRBJ2-1 TRBV4-3 TRBD2 TGCGCCAGCAGCCTCATAAGACTAGCGGAGATACGCTACAATGAGCAGTTCTTC CASSLIRLAEIRYNEQFF
NA TRBJ2-7 TRBV5-1 TRBD1 TGCGCCAGCAGCCTGGGACAGGCCATAAGCTCCTACGAGCAGTACTTC CASSLGQAISSYEQYF
few TRBJ2-1 TRBV20-1 NA TGCAGTGCAGTTAAGACACGATACAATGAGCAGTTCTTC CSAVKTRYNEQFF
once TRBJ2-5 TRBV27 TRBD2 TGTGCCAGCAGTCGGTCGCGGGGGGCCCCCGAGACCCAGTACTTC CASSRSRGAPETQYF
NA TRBJ2-7 TRBV7-3 TRBD1 TGTGCCAGCAGCTTGAGACAGGGGCCCCCTTACGAGCAGTACTTC CASSLRQGPPYEQYF
NA TRBJ2-1 TRBV11-2 NA TGTGCCAGCAGCTTAACAGACTACAATGAGCAGTTCTTC CASSLTDYNEQFF
NA TRBJ2-7 TRBV12-3/TRBV12-4 TRBD1 TGTGCCAGCAGAGAATCCGGACAGGGGATTTACGAGCAGTACTTC CASRESGQGIYEQYF
NA TRBJ1-1 TRBV5-1 NA TGCGCCAGCAGCGTGAAGGGGAACACTGAAGCTTTCTTT CASSVKGNTEAFF
many TRBJ1-2 TRBV29-1 TRBD1 TGCAGCGTTGGGGGGACAGACTATGGCTACACCTTC CSVGGTDYGYTF
few TRBJ2-7 TRBV12-3/TRBV12-4 TRBD1 TGTGCCAGCAAACTCAGACAGGGGTTGGCCTACGAGCAGTACTTC CASKLRQGLAYEQYF
NA TRBJ2-7 TRBV5-1 NA TGCGCCAGCAGATCCGTGGCGGCTTCCTACGAGCAGTACTTC CASRSVAASYEQYF
few TRBJ2-2 TRBV5-6 NA TGTGCCAGCAGCTTGGGGGCAAGAACCGGGGAGCTGTTTTTT CASSLGARTGELFF
few TRBJ1-1 TRBV20-1 NA TGCAGTGCTAGAGATTTTCGACAGGATTTGTCTGAAGCTTTCTTT CSARDFRQDLSEAFF
NA TRBJ2-5 TRBV5-1 NA TGCGCCAGCAGCTTGGGCACGGCCCAAGGGACCCAGTACTTC CASSLGTAQGTQYF
NA TRBJ2-3 TRBV4-1 TRBD2 TGCGCCAGCAGCCGCAACGGACTAGCGGGGAGCACAGATACGCAGTATTTT CASSRNGLAGSTDTQYF
NA TRBJ2-2 TRBV12-3/TRBV12-4 TRBD2 TGTGCCAGCAGTTTAGAACTACTAGCGGGGGGGCCCCCCGGGGAGCTGTTTTTT CASSLELLAGGPPGELFF
NA TRBJ1-1 TRBV5-1 TRBD1 TGCGCCAGCAGCCCCTGGACAGGGTGGAACACTGAAGCTTTCTTT CASSPWTGWNTEAFF
NA TRBJ1-5 TRBV7-2 NA TGTGCCAGCAGCTTAGTGGGGTATTTGCAAAGCAATCAGCCCCAGCATTTT CASSLVGYLQSNQPQHF
NA TRBJ2-7 TRBV7-2 NA TGTGCCAGCAGCTTAACCACGGCTAGCCCTGCCTACGAGCAGTACTTC CASSLTTASPAYEQYF
NA TRBJ1-1 TRBV7-3 TRBD1 TGTGCCAGCAGCTTAACCCCTCGGGACAGGGACACTGAAGCTTTCTTT CASSLTPRDRDTEAFF
few TRBJ1-2 TRBV7-9 NA TGTGCCAGCAGCTTTTCAAAGGGGAACTATGGCTACACCTTC CASSFSKGNYGYTF
few TRBJ2-2 TRBV29-1 TRBD1 TGCAGCGCCCGACAGGGTGGCGGGGAGCTGTTTTTT CSARQGGGELFF
few TRBJ2-3 TRBV20-1 TRBD2 TGCAGTGCTCCTCGCCTAGCGGGGGGCACAGATACGCAGTATTTT CSAPRLAGGTDTQYF
few TRBJ2-3 TRBV7-3 NA TGTGCCAGCAGCTTAACGGGAGACAGAAGATATTTT CASSLTGDRRYF
few TRBJ2-1 TRBV5-5 TRBD2 TGTGCCAGCAGCTTTCGACTAGCGAGCTCCTACAATGAGCAGTTCTTC CASSFRLASSYNEQFF
NA TRBJ1-5 TRBV5-6 TRBD1 TGTGCCAGCAGCTCTCCCGGGACAGGGAGCAATCAGCCCCAGCATTTT CASSSPGTGSNQPQHF
NA TRBJ2-1 TRBV4-3 TRBD2 TGCGCCAGCAGCCAAGAGGGACTAGCGGGGTTGTATGAGCAGTTCTTC CASSQEGLAGLYEQFF